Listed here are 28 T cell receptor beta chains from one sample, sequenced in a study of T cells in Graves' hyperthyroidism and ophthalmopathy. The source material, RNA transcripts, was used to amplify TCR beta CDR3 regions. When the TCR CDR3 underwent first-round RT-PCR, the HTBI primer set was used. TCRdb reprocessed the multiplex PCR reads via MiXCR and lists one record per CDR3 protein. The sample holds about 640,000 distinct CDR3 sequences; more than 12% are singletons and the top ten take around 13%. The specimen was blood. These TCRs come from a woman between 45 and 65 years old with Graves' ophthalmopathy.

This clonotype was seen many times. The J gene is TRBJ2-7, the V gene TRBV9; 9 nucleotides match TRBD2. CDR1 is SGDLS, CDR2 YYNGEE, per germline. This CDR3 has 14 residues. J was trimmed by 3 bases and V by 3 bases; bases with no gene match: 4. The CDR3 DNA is TGTGCCAGCAGCGCCCGGACTAGCGACTACGAGCAGTACTTC. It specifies CASSARTSDYEQYF.

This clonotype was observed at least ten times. The CDR3 region has the DNA TGTGCCAGCAGCTTAAGAAATCAGGGGGTCAATGAGCAGTTCTTC. It encodes CASSLRNQGVNEQFF. The chain has TRBV7-3 and TRBJ2-1, with 7 positions matching TRBD1. Germline CDR1 reads SGHTA; CDR2 reads FQGTGA. V trimming: 1 base; J trimming: 6 bases; junction bases outside the gene matches: 6. CDR3 size: 15 residues.

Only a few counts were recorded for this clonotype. In DNA, the CDR3 is TGTGCCAGCAGCGTGGGGGAAGAGACCCAGTACTTC. This translates into CASSVGEETQYF. The chain couples TRBV14 to TRBJ2-5; D possibly matches TRBD1 or TRBD2 (5 bases each). The CDR3 has 12 amino acids. V was shortened by 5 bases and J by 3 bases, with 7 bases between the two germline ends. Germline CDR1 reads SGHDN; CDR2 reads FVKESK.

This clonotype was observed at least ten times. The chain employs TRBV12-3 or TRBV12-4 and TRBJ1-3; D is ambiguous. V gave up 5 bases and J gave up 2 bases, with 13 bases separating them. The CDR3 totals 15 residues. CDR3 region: CASSPIGLTGNTIYF. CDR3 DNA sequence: TGTGCCAGCAGTCCCATTGGTTTAACTGGAAACACCATATATTTT.

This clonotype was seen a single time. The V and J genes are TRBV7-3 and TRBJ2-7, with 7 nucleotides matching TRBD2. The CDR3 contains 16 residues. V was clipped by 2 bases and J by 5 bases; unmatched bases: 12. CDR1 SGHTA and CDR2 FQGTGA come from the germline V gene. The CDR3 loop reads CASSLWGGGFPHEQYF. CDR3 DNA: TGTGCCAGCAGCTTATGGGGGGGGGGGTTCCCCCACGAGCAGTACTTC.

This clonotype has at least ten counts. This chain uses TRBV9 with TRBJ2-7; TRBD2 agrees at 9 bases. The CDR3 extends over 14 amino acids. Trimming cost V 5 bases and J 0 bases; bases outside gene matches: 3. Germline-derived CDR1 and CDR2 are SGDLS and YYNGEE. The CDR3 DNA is TGTGCCAGCAGTGGTAGCGGGAGCTCCTACGAGCAGTACTTC. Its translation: CASSGSGSSYEQYF.

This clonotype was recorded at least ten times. The CDR3, as DNA: TGTGCCAGCAGGGGACAGCGGAATCAGCCCCAGCATTTT. This encodes CASRGQRNQPQHF. The rearrangement links TRBV2 to TRBJ1-5, with TRBD1 identical over 7 bases. V was clipped by 6 bases and J by 4 bases; unmatched bases: 3. This CDR3 region has 13 residues. Germline V lookup: CDR1 SNHLY, CDR2 FYNNEI.

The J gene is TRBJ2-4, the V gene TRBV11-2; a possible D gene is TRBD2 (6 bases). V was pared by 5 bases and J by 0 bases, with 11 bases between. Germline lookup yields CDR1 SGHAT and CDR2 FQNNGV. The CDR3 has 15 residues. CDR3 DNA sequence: TGTGCCAGCAGCCGGGGGACTTTAGCCAAAAACATTCAGTACTTC. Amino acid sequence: CASSRGTLAKNIQYF. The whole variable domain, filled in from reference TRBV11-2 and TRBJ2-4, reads EAGVAQSPRYKIIEKRQSVAFWCNPISGHATLYWYQQILGQGPKLLIQFQNNGVVDDSQLPKDRFSAERLKGVDSTLKIQPAKLEDSAVYLCASSRGTLAKNIQYFGAGTRLSVL.

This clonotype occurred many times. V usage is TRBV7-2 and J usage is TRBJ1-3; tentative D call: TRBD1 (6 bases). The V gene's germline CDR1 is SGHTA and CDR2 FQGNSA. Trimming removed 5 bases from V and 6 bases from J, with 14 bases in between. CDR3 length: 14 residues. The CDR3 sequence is CASSRDNLQNTIYF. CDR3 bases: TGTGCCAGCAGCCGGGACAACCTTCAAAACACCATATATTTT.

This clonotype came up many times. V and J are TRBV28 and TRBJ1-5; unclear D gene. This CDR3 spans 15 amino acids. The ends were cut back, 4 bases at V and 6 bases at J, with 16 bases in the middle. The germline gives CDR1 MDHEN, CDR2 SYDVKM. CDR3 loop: CASSSLSVVLQPQHF. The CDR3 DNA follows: TGTGCCAGCAGTTCACTGTCAGTGGTACTTCAGCCCCAGCATTTT. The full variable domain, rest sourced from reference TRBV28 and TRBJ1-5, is DVKVTQSSRYLVKRTGEKVFLECVQDMDHENMFWYRQDPGLGLRLIYFSYDVKMKEKGDIPEGYSVSREKKERFSLILESASTNQTSMYLCASSSLSVVLQPQHFGDGTRLSIL.

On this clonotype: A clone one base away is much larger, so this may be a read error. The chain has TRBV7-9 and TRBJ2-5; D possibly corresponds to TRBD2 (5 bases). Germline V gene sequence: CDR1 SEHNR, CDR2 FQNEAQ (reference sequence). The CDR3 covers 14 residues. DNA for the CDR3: TGTGCCAGCAGCCACGCCCGAGGGCAAGAGACCCAGCACTTC. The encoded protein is CASSHARGQETQHF.

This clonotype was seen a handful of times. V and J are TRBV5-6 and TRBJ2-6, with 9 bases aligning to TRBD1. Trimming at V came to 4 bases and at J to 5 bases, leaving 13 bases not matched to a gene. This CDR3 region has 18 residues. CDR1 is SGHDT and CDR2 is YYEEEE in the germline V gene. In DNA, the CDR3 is TGTGCCAGCAGCACATCCGGGACAGGGTACCACTGGGCCAACGTCCTGACTTTC. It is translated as CASSTSGTGYHWANVLTF.

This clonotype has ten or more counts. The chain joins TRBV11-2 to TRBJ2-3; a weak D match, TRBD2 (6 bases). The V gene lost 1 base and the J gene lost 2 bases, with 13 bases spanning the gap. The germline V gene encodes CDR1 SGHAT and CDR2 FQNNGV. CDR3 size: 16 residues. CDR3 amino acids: CASSLGTTRHTDTQYF. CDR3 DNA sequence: TGTGCCAGCAGCTTAGGGACTACCAGACACACAGATACGCAGTATTTT. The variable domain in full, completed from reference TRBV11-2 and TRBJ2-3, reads EAGVAQSPRYKIIEKRQSVAFWCNPISGHATLYWYQQILGQGPKLLIQFQNNGVVDDSQLPKDRFSAERLKGVDSTLKIQPAKLEDSAVYLCASSLGTTRHTDTQYFGPGTRLTVL.

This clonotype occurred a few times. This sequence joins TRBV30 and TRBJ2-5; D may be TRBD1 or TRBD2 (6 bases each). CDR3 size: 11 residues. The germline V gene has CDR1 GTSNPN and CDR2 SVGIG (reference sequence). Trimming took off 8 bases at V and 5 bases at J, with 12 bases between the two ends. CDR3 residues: CAGVGGETQYF. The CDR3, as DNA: TGTGCCGGGGTGGGGGGCGAGACCCAGTACTTC.

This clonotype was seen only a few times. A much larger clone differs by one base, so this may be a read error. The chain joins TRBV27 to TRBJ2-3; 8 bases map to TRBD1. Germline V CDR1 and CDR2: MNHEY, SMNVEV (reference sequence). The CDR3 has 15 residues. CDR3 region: CAGSPYRGATDTQYF. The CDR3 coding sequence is TGTGCCGGCAGTCCCTACAGGGGGGCCACAGATACGCAGTATTTT.

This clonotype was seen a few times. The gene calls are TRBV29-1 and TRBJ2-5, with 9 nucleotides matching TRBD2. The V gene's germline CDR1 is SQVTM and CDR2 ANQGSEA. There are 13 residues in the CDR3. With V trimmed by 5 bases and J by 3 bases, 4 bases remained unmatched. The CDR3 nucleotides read TGCAGCGTTTGGACTAGCGCGAAAGAGACCCAGTACTTC. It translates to CSVWTSAKETQYF.

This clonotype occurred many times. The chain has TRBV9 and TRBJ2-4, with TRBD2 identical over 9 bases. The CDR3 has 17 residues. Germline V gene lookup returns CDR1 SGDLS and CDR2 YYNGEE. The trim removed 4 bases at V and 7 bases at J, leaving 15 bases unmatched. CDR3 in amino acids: CASSTGGGGTSDNIQYF. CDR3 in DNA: TGTGCCAGCAGCACAGGCGGGGGGGGGACTAGTGACAACATTCAGTACTTC.

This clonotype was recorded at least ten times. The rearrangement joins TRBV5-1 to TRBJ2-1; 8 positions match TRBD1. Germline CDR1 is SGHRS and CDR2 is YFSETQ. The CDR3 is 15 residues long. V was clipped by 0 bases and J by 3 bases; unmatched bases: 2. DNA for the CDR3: TGCGCCAGCAGCTTGGGACAGGGGAGCTACAATGAGCAGTTCTTC. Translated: CASSLGQGSYNEQFF.

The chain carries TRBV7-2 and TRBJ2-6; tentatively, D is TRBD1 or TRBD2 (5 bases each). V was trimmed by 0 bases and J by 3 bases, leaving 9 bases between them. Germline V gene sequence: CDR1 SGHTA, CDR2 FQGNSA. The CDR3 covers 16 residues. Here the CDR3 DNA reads TGTGCCAGCAGCTTAGCACGAGGGGTTGGGGCCAACGTCCTGACTTTC. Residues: CASSLARGVGANVLTF. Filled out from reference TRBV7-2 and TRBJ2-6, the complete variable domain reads GAGVSQSPSNKVTEKGKDVELRCDPISGHTALYWYRQSLGQGLEFLIYFQGNSAPDKSGLPSDRFSAERTGGSVSTLTIQRTQQEDSAVYLCASSLARGVGANVLTFGAGSRLTVL.

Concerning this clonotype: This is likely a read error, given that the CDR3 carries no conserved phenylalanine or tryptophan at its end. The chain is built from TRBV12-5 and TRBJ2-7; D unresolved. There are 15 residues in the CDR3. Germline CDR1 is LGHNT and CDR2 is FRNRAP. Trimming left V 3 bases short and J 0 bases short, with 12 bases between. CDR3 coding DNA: TGTGCTAGTGGTTTATCAGGCACGAGCTCCTACGAGCAGTACCTC. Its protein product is CASGLSGTSSYEQYL.

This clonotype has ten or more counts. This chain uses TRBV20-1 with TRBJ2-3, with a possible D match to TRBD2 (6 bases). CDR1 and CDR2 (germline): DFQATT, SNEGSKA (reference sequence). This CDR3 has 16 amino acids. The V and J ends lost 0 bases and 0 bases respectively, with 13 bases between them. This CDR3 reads CSARDRTRESTDTQYF. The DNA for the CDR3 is TGCAGTGCTAGAGATCGGACGCGGGAAAGCACAGATACGCAGTATTTT.

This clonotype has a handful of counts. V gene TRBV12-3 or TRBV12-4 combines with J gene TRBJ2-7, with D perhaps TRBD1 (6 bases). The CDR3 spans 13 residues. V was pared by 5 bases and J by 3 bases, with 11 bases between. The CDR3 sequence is CASSNTGFYEQYF. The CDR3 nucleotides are TGTGCCAGCAGTAATACAGGGTTCTACGAGCAGTACTTC.

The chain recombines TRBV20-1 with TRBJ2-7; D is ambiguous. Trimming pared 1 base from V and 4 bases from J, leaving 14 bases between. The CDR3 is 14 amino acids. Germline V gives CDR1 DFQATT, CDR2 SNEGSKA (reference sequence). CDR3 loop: CSARGPHGEYEQYF. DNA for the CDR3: TGCAGTGCTAGAGGGCCTCATGGGGAATACGAGCAGTACTTC.

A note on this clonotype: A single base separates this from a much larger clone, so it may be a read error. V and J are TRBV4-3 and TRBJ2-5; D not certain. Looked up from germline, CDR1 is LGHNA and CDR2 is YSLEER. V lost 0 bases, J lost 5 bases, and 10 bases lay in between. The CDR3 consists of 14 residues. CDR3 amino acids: CASSQEGSFETQYF. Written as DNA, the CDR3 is TGCGCCAGCAGCCAAGAGGGCAGTTTTGAGACCCAGTACTTC.

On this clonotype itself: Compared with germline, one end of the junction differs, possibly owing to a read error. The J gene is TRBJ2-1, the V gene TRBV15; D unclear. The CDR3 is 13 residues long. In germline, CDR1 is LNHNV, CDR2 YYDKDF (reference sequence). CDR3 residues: CATSAGPYSEQFF. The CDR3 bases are TGTGCCACCAGCGCAGGACCCTACAGTGAGCAGTTCTTC.

The CDR3 nucleotides read TGTGCCAGTAGTACCTGGACAGGGTTCGATCCTTCCAGCTACACCTTC. It codes for CASSTWTGFDPSSYTF. The V and J genes are TRBV19 and TRBJ1-2, with 8 bases lining up with TRBD1. The J segment lost 9 bases and the V segment lost 4 bases, leaving 16 bases of the junction unmatched. CDR3 size: 16 residues. CDR1 is LNHDA, CDR2 SQIVND, per germline (reference sequence). Together with reference TRBV19 and TRBJ1-2, the CDR3 gives the full variable domain: DGGITQSPKYLFRKEGQNVTLSCEQNLNHDAMYWYRQDPGQGLRLIYYSQIVNDFQKGDIAEGYSVSREKKESFPLTVTSAQKNPTAFYLCASSTWTGFDPSSYTFGSGTRLTVV.

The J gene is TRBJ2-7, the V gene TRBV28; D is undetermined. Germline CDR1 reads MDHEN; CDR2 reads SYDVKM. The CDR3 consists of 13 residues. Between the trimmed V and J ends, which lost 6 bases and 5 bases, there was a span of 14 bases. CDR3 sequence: CASRFEVRHEQYF. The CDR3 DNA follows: TGTGCCAGCAGATTCGAGGTTCGCCACGAGCAGTACTTC.

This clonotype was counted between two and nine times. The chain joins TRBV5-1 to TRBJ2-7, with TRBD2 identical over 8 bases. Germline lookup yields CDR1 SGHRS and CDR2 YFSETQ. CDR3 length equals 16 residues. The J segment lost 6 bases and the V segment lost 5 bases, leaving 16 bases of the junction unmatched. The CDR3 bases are TGCGCCAGCAGGGGGCAAACCGGGACTAGTTCCCTCGAGCAGTACTTC. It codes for CASRGQTGTSSLEQYF. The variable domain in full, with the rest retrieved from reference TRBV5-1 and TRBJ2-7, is KAGVTQTPRYLIKTRGQQVTLSCSPISGHRSVSWYQQTPGQGLQFLFEYFSETQRNKGNFPGRFSGRQFSNSRSEMNVSTLELGDSALYLCASRGQTGTSSLEQYFGPGTRLTVT.